This TCR beta chain came from a study of blood T cell repertoires in COVID-19. Assignment of participants to cohorts was predicated upon participant-reported clinical history. Only in-frame clones appear in the TCRdb table, and some are missing; sequencing was by immunoSEQ multiplex PCR. The sample yields hundreds of thousands of clones, around 87% seen once. V was trimmed by 1 base and J by 6 bases, leaving 19 bases between them. CDR3 length equals 16 residues. Germline V gene lookup returns CDR1 SGHVS and CDR2 FQNEAQ. The gene calls are TRBV7-8 and TRBJ2-7; a possible D gene is TRBD2 (6 bases). This TCR was recovered from a woman aged 45-60 years who had recovered from COVID-19. The sequenced sample consisted of PBMCs or T cells enriched from blood (not recorded which). The CDR3 spells CASSLEGRGINVEQYF. The CDR3 DNA reads TGTGCCAGCAGCTTAGAGGGGCGCGGGATCAATGTCGAGCAGTACTTC.